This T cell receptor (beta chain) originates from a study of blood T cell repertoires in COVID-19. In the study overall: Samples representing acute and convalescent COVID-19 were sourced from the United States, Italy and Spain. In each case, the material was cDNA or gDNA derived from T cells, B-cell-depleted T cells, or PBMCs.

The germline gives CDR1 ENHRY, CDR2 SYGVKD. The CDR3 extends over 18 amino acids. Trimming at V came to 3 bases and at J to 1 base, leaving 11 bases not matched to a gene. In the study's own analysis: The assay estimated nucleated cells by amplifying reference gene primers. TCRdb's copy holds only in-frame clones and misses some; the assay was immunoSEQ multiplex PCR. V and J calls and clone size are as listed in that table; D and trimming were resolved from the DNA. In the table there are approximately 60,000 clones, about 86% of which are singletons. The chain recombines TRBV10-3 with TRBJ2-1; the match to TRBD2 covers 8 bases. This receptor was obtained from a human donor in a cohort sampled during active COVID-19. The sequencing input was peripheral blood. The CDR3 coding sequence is TGTGCCATCAGTGACCAACTCCAGCGGGAGATATCCTACAATGAGCAGTTCTTC. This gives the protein CAISDQLQREISYNEQFF.